The rows below give T cell receptor beta chains drawn from one sample of a study of T cells after yellow fever vaccination. From the 5' RACE reads, TCRdb called clonotypes with MiXCR, one entry per CDR3 protein. The table has around 250,000 distinct CDR3 sequences, about 5% seen once; the top ten hold more than 3%. Material: CD4+ T cells sorted from PBMCs, obtained on the day of the yellow fever booster vaccination. The receptors were gathered from a man between 18 and 29 years old who received the YFV17D yellow fever vaccine. The CDR3 runs from the conserved cysteine through the conserved F or W. Each record gives: CDR3 DNA, CDR3 protein, D gene, V gene, clone size, J gene. The D gene is left open where the match is weak. Part of the rows lack a size; the others show once, few, many or a class for expanded clones.

TGTGCCAGCAGTTCCCAGGGCGAGCAGTTCTTC	CASSSQGEQFF	-	TRBV6-5	-	TRBJ2-1
TGCGCCAGCAGTGTCGGGAATGGTTCACCCCTCCACTTT	CASSVGNGSPLHF	-	TRBV10-1	few	TRBJ1-6
TGTGCCACCAGTGATTTCCGGGGACAGGGGGCGAATGAGCAGTTCTTC	CATSDFRGQGANEQFF	TRBD1	TRBV24-1	few	TRBJ2-1
TGTGCCAGCAGCCAATTCCGTGAGGGGGGGCAGTTCTTC	CASSQFREGGQFF	-	TRBV3-1	many	TRBJ2-1
TGTGCCAGACCCTTTTCCGAGGGTGCTGGGGCCAACGTCCTGACTTTC	CARPFSEGAGANVLTF	-	TRBV7-9	-	TRBJ2-6
TGTGCCAGCAGCTTAACCGGTACGGGTGGGAGCTACGAGCAGTACTTC	CASSLTGTGGSYEQYF	-	TRBV7-3	few	TRBJ2-7
TGCGCCAGCAGCCTCAAGATGGAACGGGGGGCCTACGAGCAGTACTTC	CASSLKMERGAYEQYF	TRBD2	TRBV4-3	few	TRBJ2-7
TGCGCCAGCACGGACGGGGCCAATAATGGCTACACCTTC	CASTDGANNGYTF	-	TRBV5-1	-	TRBJ1-2
TGTGCCAGCAGCTCCACTAACACCCATGAGCAGTTCTTC	CASSSTNTHEQFF	-	TRBV7-3	-	TRBJ2-1
TGTGCCAGCAGCAAGACTAGCGGGGGGGCTGGGGCAGATACGCAGTATTTT	CASSKTSGGAGADTQYF	TRBD2	TRBV4-2	few	TRBJ2-3
TGTGCCAGCAGCCCCGGCAGGGGGGAATATAGCGGGGAGCTGTTTTTT	CASSPGRGEYSGELFF	-	TRBV11-2	few	TRBJ2-2
TGTGCCATCAGTGCCCAGGGGCCCGACACCGCGGGGGAGCTGTTTTTT	CAISAQGPDTAGELFF	-	TRBV10-3	many	TRBJ2-2
TGTGCCAGCAGAGAACGGCAATGGGGAGCCAATGAGCAGTTCTTC	CASRERQWGANEQFF	-	TRBV6-1	-	TRBJ2-1
TGTGCCAGCAATGTACGAGTGACCGGGGAGCTGTTTTTT	CASNVRVTGELFF	-	TRBV2	many	TRBJ2-2
TGCAGTGCTAGAGTAGCGGATACGCAGTATTTT	CSARVADTQYF	-	TRBV20-1	many	TRBJ2-3